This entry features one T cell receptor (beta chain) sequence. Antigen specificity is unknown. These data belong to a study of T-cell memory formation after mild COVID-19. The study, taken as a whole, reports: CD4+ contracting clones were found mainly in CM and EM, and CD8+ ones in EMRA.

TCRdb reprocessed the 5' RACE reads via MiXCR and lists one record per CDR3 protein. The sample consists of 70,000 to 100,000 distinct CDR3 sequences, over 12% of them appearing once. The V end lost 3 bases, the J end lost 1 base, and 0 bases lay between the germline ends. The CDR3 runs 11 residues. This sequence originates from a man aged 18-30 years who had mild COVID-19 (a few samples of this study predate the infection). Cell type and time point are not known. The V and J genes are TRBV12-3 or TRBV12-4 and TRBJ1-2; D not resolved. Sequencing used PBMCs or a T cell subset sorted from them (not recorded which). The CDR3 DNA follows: TGTGCCAGCAGTTTTAACTATGGCTACACCTTC. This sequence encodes CASSFNYGYTF.